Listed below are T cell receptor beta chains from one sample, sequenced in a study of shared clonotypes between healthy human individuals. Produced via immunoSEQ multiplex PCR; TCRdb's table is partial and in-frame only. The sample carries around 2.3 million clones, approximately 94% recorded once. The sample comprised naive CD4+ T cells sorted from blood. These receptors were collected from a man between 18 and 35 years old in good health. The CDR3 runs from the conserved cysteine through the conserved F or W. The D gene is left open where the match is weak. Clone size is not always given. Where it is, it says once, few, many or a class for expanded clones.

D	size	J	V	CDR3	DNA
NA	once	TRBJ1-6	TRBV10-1	CASSAGGYNSPLHF	TGCGCCAGCAGTGCTGGGGGATACAATTCACCCCTCCACTTT
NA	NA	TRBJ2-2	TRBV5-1	CASTGPPSTGELFF	TGCGCCAGCACCGGACCTCCAAGCACCGGGGAGCTGTTTTTT
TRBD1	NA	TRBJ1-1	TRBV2	CASSSSGQLNTEAFF	TGTGCCAGCAGCTCGTCGGGACAGTTGAACACTGAAGCTTTCTTT
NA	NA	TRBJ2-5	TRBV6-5	CASSYSETSGETQYF	TGTGCCAGCAGTTACTCTGAGACTAGTGGCGAGACCCAGTACTTC
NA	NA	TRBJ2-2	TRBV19	CASSWSGTGELFF	TGTGCCAGTAGTTGGTCAGGGACCGGGGAGCTGTTTTTT
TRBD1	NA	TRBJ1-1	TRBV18	CASSRQGLNTEAFF	TGTGCCAGCTCGAGACAGGGCTTGAACACTGAAGCTTTCTTT
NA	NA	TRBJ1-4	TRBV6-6	CASSYDGTVGEKLFF	TGTGCCAGCAGTTACGATGGCACAGTGGGTGAAAAACTGTTTTTT
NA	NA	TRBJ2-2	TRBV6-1	CASSKQGRDGELFF	TGTGCCAGCAGTAAACAGGGTAGGGACGGGGAGCTGTTTTTT
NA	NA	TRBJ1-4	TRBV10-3	CAISAGGLDNEKLFF	TGTGCCATCAGTGCGGGGGGGCTTGATAATGAAAAACTGTTTTTT
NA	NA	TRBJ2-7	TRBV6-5	CASRPRTDSYEQYF	TGTGCCAGCAGACCCCGGACAGACTCCTACGAGCAGTACTTC
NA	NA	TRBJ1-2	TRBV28	CASSWTALDGYTF	TGTGCCAGCAGTTGGACAGCTCTGGATGGCTACACCTTC
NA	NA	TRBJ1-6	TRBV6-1	CASTRAFNNSPLHF	TGTGCCAGCACCCGGGCCTTTAATAATTCACCCCTCCACTTT
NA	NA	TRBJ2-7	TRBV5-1	CASSLPGYEQYF	TGCGCCAGCAGCTTGCCCGGCTACGAGCAGTACTTC
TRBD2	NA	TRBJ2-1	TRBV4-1	CASSQDRGGRLNEQFF	TGCGCCAGCAGCCAAGATCGCGGGGGACGTTTGAATGAGCAGTTCTTC
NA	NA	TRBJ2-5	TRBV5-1	CASSENTGRGETQYF	TGCGCCAGCAGCGAGAACACAGGGAGAGGGGAGACCCAGTACTTC
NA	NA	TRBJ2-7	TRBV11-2	CASSLDPLHSYEQYF	TGTGCCAGCAGCTTAGATCCACTACACTCCTACGAGCAGTACTTC
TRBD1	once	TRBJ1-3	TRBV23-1	CASSPPDREIGNTIYF	TGCGCCAGCAGTCCCCCGGACAGGGAGATTGGAAACACCATATATTTT
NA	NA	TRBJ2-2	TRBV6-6	CASSYSYTGELFF	TGTGCCAGCAGTTACTCGTACACCGGGGAGCTGTTTTTT
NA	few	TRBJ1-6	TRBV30	CAWTDNNSPLHF	TGTGCCTGGACAGACAACAATTCACCCCTCCACTTT
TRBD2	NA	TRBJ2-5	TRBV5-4	CASSWTSGDAETQYF	TGTGCCAGCAGCTGGACTAGCGGGGACGCCGAGACCCAGTACTTC
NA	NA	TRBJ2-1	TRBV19	CASSNDEAWNEQFF	TGTGCCAGTAGTAATGACGAGGCCTGGAATGAGCAGTTCTTC
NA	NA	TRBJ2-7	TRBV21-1	CASSKNWTEGYEQYF	TGTGCCAGCAGCAAAAATTGGACGGAAGGCTACGAGCAGTATTTC
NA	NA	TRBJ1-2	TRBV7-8	CASSLLWDGNYGYTF	TGTGCCAGCAGCTTACTATGGGACGGCAACTATGGCTACACCTTC
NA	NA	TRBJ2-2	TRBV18	CASSPRGSGELFF	TGTGCCAGCTCGCCAAGAGGGAGCGGGGAGCTGTTTTTT
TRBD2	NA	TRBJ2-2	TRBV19	CASQLGGRLLTGELFF	TGTGCCAGCCAACTCGGCGGGAGGCTTCTCACCGGGGAGCTGTTTTTT
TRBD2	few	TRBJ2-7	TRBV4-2	CASSRLQGGGAYEQYF	TGTGCCAGCAGCCGCCTCCAAGGCGGGGGGGCCTACGAGCAGTACTTC
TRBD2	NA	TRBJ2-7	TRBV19	CASSILAGGNYEQYF	TGTGCCAGTAGTATACTAGCGGGGGGGAACTACGAGCAGTACTTC
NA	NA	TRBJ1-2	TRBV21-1	CASTIVVYGYTF	TGTGCCAGCACAATAGTAGTCTATGGCTACACCTTC
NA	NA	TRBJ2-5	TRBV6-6	CASSYGASRETQYF	TGTGCCAGCAGTTACGGGGCTAGTCGGGAGACCCAGTACTTC
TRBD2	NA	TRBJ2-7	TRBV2	CASSGGLADLYEQYF	TGTGCCAGCAGCGGGGGACTAGCGGACCTCTACGAGCAGTACTTC
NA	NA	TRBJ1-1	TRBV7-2	CASSLALTPGNTEAFF	TGTGCCAGCAGCTTAGCGCTGACCCCCGGGAACACTGAAGCTTTCTTT
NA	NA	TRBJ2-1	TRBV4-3	CASSQDPFPSGNEQFF	TGCGCCAGCAGCCAAGACCCTTTCCCCAGTGGCAATGAGCAGTTCTTC
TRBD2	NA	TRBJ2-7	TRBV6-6	CASTRTSGGYEQYF	TGTGCCAGCACCCGGACTAGCGGGGGCTACGAGCAGTACTTC
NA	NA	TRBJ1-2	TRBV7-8	CASSLGTPNYGYTF	TGTGCCAGCAGCTTAGGGACCCCTAACTATGGCTACACCTTC
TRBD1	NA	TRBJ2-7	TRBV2	CASSSGTGGFYEQYF	TGTGCCAGCAGTTCCGGGACAGGGGGCTTCTACGAGCAGTACTTC
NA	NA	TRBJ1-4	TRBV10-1	CASSKDIGTNEKLFF	TGCGCCAGCAGTAAAGACATCGGCACTAATGAAAAACTGTTTTTT
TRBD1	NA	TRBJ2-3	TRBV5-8	CASSFGDRVIDTQYF	TGTGCCAGCAGCTTTGGAGACAGGGTCATCGATACGCAGTATTTT
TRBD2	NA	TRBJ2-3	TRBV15	CATSSRLAGTRNVDTQYF	TGTGCCACCAGCAGCCGTCTAGCGGGGACGCGCAACGTAGATACGCAGTATTTT
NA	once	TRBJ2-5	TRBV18	CASSGSSSETQYF	TGTGCCAGCTCAGGCAGCTCTTCAGAGACCCAGTACTTC
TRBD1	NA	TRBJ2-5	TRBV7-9	CASSRTGWLQETQYF	TGTGCCAGCAGCCGGACAGGGTGGCTTCAAGAGACCCAGTACTTC
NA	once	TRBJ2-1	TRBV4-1	CASSQEVGLVYNEQFF	TGCGCCAGCAGCCAAGAGGTGGGACTCGTTTACAATGAGCAGTTCTTC
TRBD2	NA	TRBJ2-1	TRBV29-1	CSASHSSGRGGNEQFF	TGCAGCGCCTCCCACAGCAGCGGGAGGGGGGGTAATGAGCAGTTCTTC
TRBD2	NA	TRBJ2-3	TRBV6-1	CASALGLDHYTQYF	TGTGCCAGCGCTTTGGGACTAGATCATTATACGCAGTATTTT
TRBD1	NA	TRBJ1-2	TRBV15	CATSSTGVRYGYTF	TGTGCCACCAGCAGTACAGGGGTGCGGTATGGCTACACCTTC
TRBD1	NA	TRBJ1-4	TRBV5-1	CASSLGGGTALGEKLFF	TGCGCCAGCAGCCTAGGGGGCGGGACGGCCCTCGGGGAAAAACTGTTTTTT
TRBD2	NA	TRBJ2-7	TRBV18	CASSPITSGGAPYEQYF	TGTGCCAGCTCACCCATCACTAGCGGGGGAGCTCCTTACGAGCAGTACTTC
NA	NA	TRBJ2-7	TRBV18	CASSRGAFGYEQYF	TGTGCCAGCTCACGGGGGGCTTTTGGCTACGAGCAGTACTTC
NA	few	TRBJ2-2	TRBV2	CASILDLTGELFF	NA